This TCR beta chain was recorded in a study of PD-L1 blockade in urothelial cancer. Only in-frame clones appear in the TCRdb table, and some are missing; sequencing was by immunoSEQ multiplex PCR. The table records roughly 32,000 clones, 65% to 90% of them present only once. Worth noting for this clone: Its specificity is not known.

The cohort comprised individuals with locally advanced or metastatic urothelial carcinoma. Germline values: CDR1 MNHNS, CDR2 SASEGT. The V end was cut by 4 bases, the J end by 3 bases, with 9 bases between. The CDR3 totals 14 residues. General study results and limits: Patients who had durable benefit saw their tumor-associated blood clones expand more at 3 weeks. Lower pretreatment blood TCR clonality, under the median, predicted better survival, researchers reported.

The material sequenced was PBMCs, taken around atezolizumab (anti-PD-L1) treatment. The origin of this receptor is a man aged 55 to 70 with urothelial cancer. V usage is TRBV6-1 and J usage is TRBJ2-2, with D perhaps matching TRBD1 (6 bases). DNA of the CDR3: TGTGCCAGCAGTGCGGGACAACACACCGGGGAGCTGTTTTTT. Translating gives CASSAGQHTGELFF.